A single sample gave rise to the 23 T cell receptor beta chains below, sequenced in a study of Ad26.COV2.S vaccination and SARS-CoV-2 variants. Using immunoSEQ multiplex PCR, the repertoire was profiled, and TCRdb retains in-frame clones only, with some absent. The sample holds around 270,000 clones, roughly 87% seen once. Treatment denoted: around 19 received Ad26.COV2.S at low or high dose, single or two shots; about five received placebo; per-sample allocation not given. Specimens were obtained on day 63 following the first vaccine or placebo injection. The material sequenced was peripheral blood, taken in a trial of Ad26.COV2.S vaccine versus placebo. These receptor sequences come from a person aged 18-60 years who received the Ad26.COV2.S COVID-19 vaccine or a placebo.

This chain uses TRBV5-1 with TRBJ2-1, with TRBD2 matching 10 bases. CDR3 length equals 17 residues. With 0 bases clipped from V and 0 bases from J, the junction kept 3 bases outside the gene matches. Germline values: CDR1 SGHRS, CDR2 YFSETQ. The CDR3 region is CASSLALAGVSYNEQFF. Written as DNA, the CDR3 is TGCGCCAGCAGCTTGGCGCTAGCGGGGGTCTCCTACAATGAGCAGTTCTTC.

V gene TRBV10-3 combines with J gene TRBJ2-5, with a weak D call TRBD2 (6 bases). The V end was cut by 4 bases, the J end by 5 bases, with 14 bases between. The germline CDR1 and CDR2 sequences are ENHRY and SYGVKD. The CDR3 is made up of 14 amino acids. CDR3 sequence reads: CAISVGSGQETQYF. The CDR3, as DNA: TGTGCCATCAGTGTGGGTAGCGGCCAGGAGACCCAGTACTTC.

The chain has TRBV5-1 and TRBJ2-2; no reliable D call. There are 16 residues in the CDR3. V shed 6 bases and J shed 0 bases, with 15 bases lying between them. Germline V gene sequence: CDR1 SGHRS, CDR2 YFSETQ. CDR3 residues: CASTITPGSNTGELFF. CDR3 nucleotides: TGCGCCAGCACCATTACACCGGGTTCGAACACCGGGGAGCTGTTTTTT.

This chain uses TRBV7-2 with TRBJ2-3; D is possibly TRBD1 (6 bases). This CDR3 is 14 amino acids long. V dropped 5 bases and J dropped 1 base, with 10 bases sitting between them. CDR1 SGHTA and CDR2 FQGNSA come from the germline V gene. CDR3 sequence: CASSVRTGTDTQYF. CDR3 bases: TGTGCCAGCAGCGTAAGGACAGGCACAGATACGCAGTATTTT.

Of note for this clone: No conserved phenylalanine or tryptophan is present at the end of the CDR3, so a read error is the likely explanation. Because the CDR3's place on the DNA is in doubt, the DNA is left out and the CDR3 is given as listed by TCRdb. This chain uses TRBV12-1 with TRBJ2-3; the table's D call, TRBD2, was not checked against the DNA. TRBV12-1 is a documented pseudogene. The CDR3 totals 11 residues, both ends included. The CDR3 here is CASTHRSSWGG.

V usage is TRBV5-1 and J usage is TRBJ2-5; TRBD2 matches at 8 bases. The germline V gene has CDR1 SGHRS and CDR2 YFSETQ. Germline trimming cut 4 bases from V and 2 bases from J; bases unmatched to any gene: 7. The CDR3 runs to 15 residues. CDR3: CASSPGLAEQETQYF. The DNA of the CDR3 is TGCGCCAGCAGCCCCGGACTAGCAGAACAAGAGACCCAGTACTTC.

V and J are TRBV6-2 or TRBV6-3 and TRBJ2-7; 9 nucleotides align to TRBD2. CDR1 is MNHEY and CDR2 is SVGEGT in the germline V gene. The CDR3 has 16 residues. V shed 6 bases, J shed 4 bases, and the junction held 13 bases outside the gene matches. CDR3 loop: CASSGFSGRSIYEQYV. The CDR3 DNA reads TGTGCCAGCAGCGGCTTTAGCGGGAGATCTATATACGAGCAGTACGTC.

V gene TRBV7-2 combines with J gene TRBJ2-7; 9 bases agree with TRBD2. Unmatched junction bases numbered 9, after V lost 2 bases and J lost 7 bases. The CDR3 totals 15 residues. Germline V CDR1 and CDR2: SGHTA, FQGNSA. CDR3 sequence (DNA): TGTGCCAGCAGCTTAAGTCCAGCGGGAGGATATGAGCAGTACGTC. Its protein product is CASSLSPAGGYEQYV.

The chain links TRBV3-1 (or the pseudogene TRBV3-2) to TRBJ1-2; 8 bases fit TRBD1. The J segment lost 7 bases and the V segment lost 5 bases, leaving 9 bases of the junction unmatched. The CDR3 contains 14 residues. The germline V gene encodes CDR1 LGHDT and CDR2 YNNKEL (reference sequence). The CDR3 reads CASSTRTGPRGYTF. The CDR3 DNA follows: TGTGCCAGCAGCACCCGGACAGGGCCGCGTGGCTACACCTTC.

The chain has TRBV5-1 and TRBJ2-3; TRBD2 matches at 13 bases. Trimming took 1 base from V and 6 from J; bases not matched to a gene: 8. CDR1 and CDR2 (germline): SGHRS, YFSETQ. The CDR3 runs 17 residues. CDR3 nucleotides: TGCGCCAGCAGCTTGTTAACTAGCGGGGGGGCGGTGGATACGCAGTATTTT. This codes for CASSLLTSGGAVDTQYF.

This clone was found once. The junction departs from germline at one end; a sequencing error may be responsible. The chain joins TRBV7-8 to TRBJ2-7; D may match TRBD1 or TRBD2 (5 bases each). The CDR3 consists of 17 residues. Germline CDR1 and CDR2: SGHVS and FQNEAQ. The CDR3 DNA sequence: TGTGCCAGCCGCTTCTCGGGGCTGGTGGGAGCAGATTACGAGCAGTACTTC. Translation gives CASRFSGLVGADYEQYF.

The chain employs TRBV5-4 and TRBJ1-2; D is unresolved. The germline gives CDR1 SGHNT, CDR2 YYREEE (reference sequence). The V end lost 0 bases, the J end lost 3 bases, and 6 bases lay between the germline ends. The CDR3 consists of 13 residues. CDR3 loop: CASSLDGYYGYTF. CDR3 sequence (DNA): TGTGCCAGCAGCTTGGATGGGTACTATGGCTACACCTTC.

The chain combines TRBV19 with TRBJ1-3; D is unclear. Trimming took off 7 bases at V and 3 bases at J, with 10 bases between the two ends. The CDR3 sequence is 13 residues long. CDR1 and CDR2 from the germline V gene are LNHDA and SQIVND (reference sequence). The CDR3 DNA reads TGTGCCAGTATCCGGCAGGATGGAAACACCATATATTTT. Residues: CASIRQDGNTIYF.

This clone was seen only a few times. The rearrangement links TRBV7-9 to TRBJ1-1; 7 bases are a match to TRBD1. Germline V gene lookup returns CDR1 SEHNR and CDR2 FQNEAQ (reference sequence). This CDR3 is 16 amino acids long. After removal of 4 bases from V and 0 bases from J, the junction contained 8 bases not matched to a gene. DNA for the CDR3: TGTGCCAGCAGCTCGAACAGGGGTAGAATGAACACTGAAGCTTTCTTT. Its protein product is CASSSNRGRMNTEAFF.

This chain joins TRBV19 and TRBJ2-7; weak D call: TRBD1 (6 bases). V dropped 4 bases and J dropped 3 bases, with 10 bases sitting between them. Germline CDR1 LNHDA, CDR2 SQIVND (reference sequence). The CDR3 loop spans 13 amino acids. As DNA, the CDR3 is TGTGCCAGTAGTACTGACAGGAGCTACGAGCAGTACTTC. Its protein is CASSTDRSYEQYF.

This chain connects TRBV7-9 to TRBJ1-4; no clear D gene. Germline V gene sequence: CDR1 SEHNR, CDR2 FQNEAQ (reference sequence). The CDR3 is made up of 17 amino acids. The V end was cut by 2 bases, the J end by 8 bases, with 21 bases between. The CDR3 here is CASSLLGRGGIREKLFF. The CDR3 DNA follows: TGTGCCAGCAGCTTATTGGGCCGGGGAGGTATACGGGAAAAACTGTTTTTT.

The V and J genes are TRBV30 and TRBJ2-5; TRBD1 agrees at 12 bases. Germline V gene lookup returns CDR1 GTSNPN and CDR2 SVGIG (reference sequence). The J segment lost 7 bases and the V segment lost 2 bases, leaving 5 bases of the junction unmatched. This CDR3 comprises 14 residues. CDR3 nucleotide sequence: TGTGCCTGGAGTACGGGACAGGGGGCTGTGACCCAGTACTTC. It encodes CAWSTGQGAVTQYF.

The genes are TRBV6-7 and TRBJ2-1, with 7 bases fitting TRBD1. TRBV6-7 is known as an ORF, though its function is uncertain. V lost 8 bases, J lost 0 bases, and 10 bases stayed unmatched. This CDR3 region has 16 residues. The CDR3 region is CASPGTGTVSYNEQFF. The CDR3 DNA follows: TGTGCCAGCCCCGGCACCGGGACAGTCTCCTACAATGAGCAGTTCTTC.

The CDR3 DNA sequence: TGCGCCAGCAGGCCCTCCTTTTCAGGGTCCACTGAAGCTTTCTTT. It yields the protein CASRPSFSGSTEAFF. V is TRBV5-1 and J is TRBJ1-1; perhaps TRBD1 as D (5 bases). The V end was cut by 5 bases, the J end by 4 bases, with 18 bases between. Germline V gene data show CDR1 as SGHRS and CDR2 as YFSETQ. The CDR3 covers 15 residues.

This clone was seen just once. This chain links TRBV30 with TRBJ2-1; D is ambiguous. Germline V gives CDR1 GTSNPN, CDR2 SVGIG (reference sequence). There are 15 residues in the CDR3. Between the trimmed V and J ends, which lost 3 bases and 2 bases, there was a span of 14 bases. CDR3: CAWSSRLPTYNEQFF. The CDR3, as DNA: TGTGCCTGGAGCTCTCGCCTACCGACCTACAATGAGCAGTTCTTC.

In this sample, this clone turned up a few times. This chain uses TRBV6-5 with TRBJ2-2; tentatively, D is TRBD2 (5 bases). This CDR3 region has 13 residues. CDR1 and CDR2 (germline): MNHEY, SVGAGI. V lost 6 bases and J lost 7, with 12 bases in between. CDR3 residues: CASSPRRGGELFF. The DNA of the CDR3 is TGTGCCAGCAGCCCGCGACGGGGCGGGGAGCTGTTTTTT.

The chain has TRBV18 and TRBJ1-1; 8 nucleotides line up with TRBD1. The J segment lost 4 bases and the V segment lost 6 bases, leaving 13 bases of the junction unmatched. Germline values: CDR1 KGHSH, CDR2 LQKENI. This CDR3 has 16 amino acids. CDR3 in DNA: TGTGCCAGCTCCCCCAGGATCGGACAGGGCGCCACTGAAGCTTTCTTT. Translated, it gives CASSPRIGQGATEAFF.

V usage is TRBV11-3 and J usage is TRBJ2-1, with TRBD1 matching over 9 bases. Germline V gene lookup returns CDR1 SGHNT and CDR2 YENEEA. With 2 bases clipped from V and 4 bases from J, the junction kept 6 bases outside the gene matches. The CDR3 sequence is 16 residues long. The CDR3: CASSLLGTGKYNEQFF. The CDR3 DNA follows: TGTGCCAGCAGCTTATTGGGGACAGGGAAATACAATGAGCAGTTCTTC.